This T cell receptor beta chain was observed in a study of T-cell reconstitution after alpha-beta-depleted transplantation in children. Overall study results and limits: There were some patients whose high TCRbeta diversity at day 60 came from surviving recipient T cells and thymic progenitors.

A library of TCRbeta sequences, prepared with unique molecular identifiers, was generated. TCRdb processed the PCR reads anew with MiXCR; each CDR3 protein has one entry. The sample carries some 830,000 distinct CDR3 sequences, less than 20% recorded once. There are a few counts of this clonotype. What it recognizes is unknown. The CDR3 has 14 amino acids. Germline V CDR1 and CDR2: LNHDA, SQIVND (reference sequence). V dropped 11 bases and J dropped 0; count of bases not matched to a gene: 3. The rearrangement joins TRBV19 to TRBJ2-1; 11 nucleotides agree with TRBD2. The sample in question was PBMCs, mostly from graft donor cells, obtained 360 days after TCRalphabeta/CD19-depleted stem cell transplant. This receptor was taken from a male patient aged 10 to 17 who had a stem cell transplant for acute lymphoblastic leukemia, so the T cells may come from the graft donor. Here the CDR3 reads CAGTSGSSYNEQFF. CDR3 in DNA: TGTGCCGGAACTAGCGGGAGCTCCTACAATGAGCAGTTCTTC.